This T cell receptor beta chain was captured by sequencing in a study of T cell responses to AZD1222 COVID-19 vaccine. General observations from the study: The study reported that nearly half of spike-specific TCRs target unmutated variant regions. Donor demographics were predominantly white British with a female majority; clonal diversity may be underestimated.

Of note for this clone: Antigen: not known.

Germline CDR1 and CDR2: SGHNT and YYREEE (reference sequence). The CDR3 is 14 residues long. Trimming shortened V by 0 bases and J by 6 bases, and 13 bases separated the two germline ends. Sequencing was performed with immunoSEQ multiplex PCR; in TCRdb, only in-frame clones are kept and a portion is missing. Among 110,000 or so clones, around 90% were seen once, and the ten largest hold 4% to 5%. The sequencing here drew on peripheral blood, taken 28 days after the second dose of the MenACWY control vaccine. The sequence was collected from an adult who received the MenACWY meningococcal vaccine as a control. The gene calls are TRBV5-4 and TRBJ2-7; D call uncertain. CDR3 sequence: CASSLAGRGGEQYF. The DNA for the CDR3 is TGTGCCAGCAGCTTGGCCGGCAGAGGTGGCGAGCAGTACTTC. Together with reference TRBV5-4 and TRBJ2-7, the CDR3 gives the full variable domain: ETGVTQSPTHLIKTRGQQVTLRCSSQSGHNTVSWYQQALGQGPQFIFQYYREEENGRGNFPPRFSGLQFPNYSSELNVNALELDDSALYLCASSLAGRGGEQYFGPGTRLTVT.